The sample holds a few counts of the clone carrying this TCR beta chain. Its cognate antigen is unknown. This entry is derived from a study of T cell responses to AZD1222 COVID-19 vaccine. Looking at the study overall: Researchers grouped second doses given at about 4 or about 12 weeks into one pool.

Study-wide results and caveats: Just 5 or 6 AZD1222 recipients tested seropositive at baseline. Mostly white British, mostly female donors; authors suggested clonal diversity may be underestimated.

The V end lost 2 bases, the J end lost 5 bases, and 18 bases lay between the germline ends. The CDR3 extends over 16 amino acids. CDR1 and CDR2 (germline): SSHAT, FNYEAQ (reference sequence). Profiled with immunoSEQ multiplex PCR; TCRdb holds only in-frame clones, not every one. This table has 55,000 to 65,000 clones, 88% appearing once. The rearrangement links TRBV7-7 to TRBJ2-5; tentatively, D is TRBD1 or TRBD2 (5 bases each). Sequenced here: peripheral blood, sampled on day 0 of AZD1222 vaccination. This sequence originates from an adult in good health. CDR3 nucleotides: TGTGCCAGCAGCTTAATGGGGACCCCTCAGTTGGAGACCCAGTACTTC. Protein: CASSLMGTPQLETQYF.